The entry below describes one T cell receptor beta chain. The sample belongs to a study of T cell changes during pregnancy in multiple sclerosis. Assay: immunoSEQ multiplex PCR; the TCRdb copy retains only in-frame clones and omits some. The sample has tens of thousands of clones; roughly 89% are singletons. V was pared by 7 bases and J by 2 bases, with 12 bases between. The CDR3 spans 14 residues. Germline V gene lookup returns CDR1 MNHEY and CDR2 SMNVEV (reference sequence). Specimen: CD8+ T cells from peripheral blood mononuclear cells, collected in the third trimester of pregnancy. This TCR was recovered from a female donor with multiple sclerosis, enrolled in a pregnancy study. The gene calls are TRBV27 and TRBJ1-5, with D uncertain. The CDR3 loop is CASNPGLGNQPQHF. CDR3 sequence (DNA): TGTGCCAGCAACCCGGGTTTGGGCAATCAGCCCCAGCATTTT.